The sequence of this TCR beta chain was determined in a study of T cells in localized non-small cell lung cancer. Profiled with immunoSEQ multiplex PCR; TCRdb holds only in-frame clones, not every one. The profile shows approximately 20,000 clones, 75% to 95% of them singletons. Findings and limits, study-wide: Out of the top 100 tumor clones, a median about 57 were seen in adjacent lung. Uninvolved neighboring lung showed the greatest T cell clonality, exceeding tumor. Longer overall survival was linked to higher blood T cell density.

Germline CDR1 SEHNR, CDR2 FQNEAQ (reference sequence). This CDR3 has 13 amino acids. V lost 3 bases to trimming and J lost 6 bases, with 10 bases between them. In its sample, this clone was seen once. The antigen is undetermined. V is TRBV7-9 and J is TRBJ2-3; tentative D call: TRBD1 (6 bases). The starting material was peripheral blood, obtained before any cancer treatment. The source of this sequence is a male donor older than 55 with stage I squamous cell lung carcinoma. This chain's CDR3 is CASSFSRGDTQYF. Written as DNA, the CDR3 is TGTGCCAGCAGCTTCTCCAGGGGCGATACGCAGTATTTT.